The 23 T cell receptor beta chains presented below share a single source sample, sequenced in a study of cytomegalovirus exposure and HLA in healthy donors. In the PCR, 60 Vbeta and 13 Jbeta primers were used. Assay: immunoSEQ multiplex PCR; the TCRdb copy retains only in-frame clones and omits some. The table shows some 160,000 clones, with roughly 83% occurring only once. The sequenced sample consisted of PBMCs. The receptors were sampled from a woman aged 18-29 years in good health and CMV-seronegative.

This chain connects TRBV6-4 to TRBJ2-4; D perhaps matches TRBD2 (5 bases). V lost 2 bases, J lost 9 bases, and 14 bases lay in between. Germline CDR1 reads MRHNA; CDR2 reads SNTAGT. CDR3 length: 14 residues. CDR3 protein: CASSDGEGSGIQYF. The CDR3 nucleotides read TGTGCCAGCAGTGACGGTGAGGGATCGGGCATTCAGTACTTC.

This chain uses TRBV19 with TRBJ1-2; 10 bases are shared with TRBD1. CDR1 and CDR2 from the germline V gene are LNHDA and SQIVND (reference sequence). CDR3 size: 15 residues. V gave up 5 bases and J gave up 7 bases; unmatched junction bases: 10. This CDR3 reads CASSLTDRGLSGYTF. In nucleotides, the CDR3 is TGTGCCAGTAGTCTCACAGACAGGGGGCTCAGTGGCTACACCTTC.

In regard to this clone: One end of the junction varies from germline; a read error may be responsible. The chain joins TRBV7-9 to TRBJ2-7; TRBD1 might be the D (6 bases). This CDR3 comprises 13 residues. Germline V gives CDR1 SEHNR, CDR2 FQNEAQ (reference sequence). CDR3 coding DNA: TGTTCCAGCAGCCCGACAGGTAGCCACGAGCAGTACTTC. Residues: CSSSPTGSHEQYF.

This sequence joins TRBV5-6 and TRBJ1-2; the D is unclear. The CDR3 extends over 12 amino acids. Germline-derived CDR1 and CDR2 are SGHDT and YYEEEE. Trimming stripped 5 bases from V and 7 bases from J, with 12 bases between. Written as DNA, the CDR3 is TGTGCCAGCAGTACCAGGCCGAGTGGCTACACCTTC. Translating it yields CASSTRPSGYTF.

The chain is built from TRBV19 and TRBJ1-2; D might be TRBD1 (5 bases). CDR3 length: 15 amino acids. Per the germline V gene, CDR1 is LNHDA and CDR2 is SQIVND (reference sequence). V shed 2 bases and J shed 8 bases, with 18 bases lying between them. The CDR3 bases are TGTGCCAGTAGTATACAGGGATTGGGCCTCAAAGGCTACACCTTC. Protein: CASSIQGLGLKGYTF. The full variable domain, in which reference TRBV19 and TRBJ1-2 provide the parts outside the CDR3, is DGGITQSPKYLFRKEGQNVTLSCEQNLNHDAMYWYRQDPGQGLRLIYYSQIVNDFQKGDIAEGYSVSREKKESFPLTVTSAQKNPTAFYLCASSIQGLGLKGYTFGSGTRLTVV.

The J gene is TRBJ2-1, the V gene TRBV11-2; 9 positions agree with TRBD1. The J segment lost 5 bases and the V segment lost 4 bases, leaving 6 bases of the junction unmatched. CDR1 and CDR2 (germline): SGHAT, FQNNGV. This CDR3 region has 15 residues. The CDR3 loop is CASSSRTGADNEQFF. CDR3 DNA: TGTGCCAGCAGCTCCCGGACAGGGGCCGACAATGAGCAGTTCTTC. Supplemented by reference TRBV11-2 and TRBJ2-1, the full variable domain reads EAGVAQSPRYKIIEKRQSVAFWCNPISGHATLYWYQQILGQGPKLLIQFQNNGVVDDSQLPKDRFSAERLKGVDSTLKIQPAKLEDSAVYLCASSSRTGADNEQFFGPGTRLTVL.

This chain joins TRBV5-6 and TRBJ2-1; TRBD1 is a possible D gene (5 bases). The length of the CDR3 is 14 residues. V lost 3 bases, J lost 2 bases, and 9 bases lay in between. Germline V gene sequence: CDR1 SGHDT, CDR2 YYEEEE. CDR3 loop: CASSSKGAYNEQFF. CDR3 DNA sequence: TGTGCCAGCAGCTCCAAAGGGGCCTACAATGAGCAGTTCTTC. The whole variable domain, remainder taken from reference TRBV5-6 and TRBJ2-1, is DAGVTQSPTHLIKTRGQQVTLRCSPKSGHDTVSWYQQALGQGPQFIFQYYEEEERQRGNFPDRFSGHQFPNYSSELNVNALLLGDSALYLCASSSKGAYNEQFFGPGTRLTVL.

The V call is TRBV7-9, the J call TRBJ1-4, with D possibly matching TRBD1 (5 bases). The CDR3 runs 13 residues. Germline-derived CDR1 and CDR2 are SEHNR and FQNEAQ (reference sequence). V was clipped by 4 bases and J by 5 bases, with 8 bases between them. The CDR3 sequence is CASSSRQNEKLFF. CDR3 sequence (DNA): TGTGCCAGCAGCTCCCGACAGAATGAAAAACTGTTTTTT.

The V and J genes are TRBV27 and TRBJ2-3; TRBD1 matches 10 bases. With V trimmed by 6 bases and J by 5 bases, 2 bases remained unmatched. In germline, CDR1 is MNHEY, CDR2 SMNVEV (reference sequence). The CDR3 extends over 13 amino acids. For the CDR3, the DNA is TGTGCCAGCAGGACAGGGGGCTTAGATACGCAGTATTTT. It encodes CASRTGGLDTQYF.

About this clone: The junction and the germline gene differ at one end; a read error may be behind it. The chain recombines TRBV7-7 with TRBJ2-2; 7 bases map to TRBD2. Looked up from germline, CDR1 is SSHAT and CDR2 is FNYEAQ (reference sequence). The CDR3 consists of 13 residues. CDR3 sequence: CASSPRGAGELFF. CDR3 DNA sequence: TGTGCTAGCAGCCCCCGGGGGGCCGGGGAGCTGTTTTTT.

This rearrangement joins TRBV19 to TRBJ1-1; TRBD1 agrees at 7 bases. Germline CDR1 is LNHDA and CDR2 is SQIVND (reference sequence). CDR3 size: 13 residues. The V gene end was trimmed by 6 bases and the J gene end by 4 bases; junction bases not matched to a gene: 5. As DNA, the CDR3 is TGTGCCAGTAGCAACTCAGGGGGCACTGAAGCTTTCTTT. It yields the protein CASSNSGGTEAFF.

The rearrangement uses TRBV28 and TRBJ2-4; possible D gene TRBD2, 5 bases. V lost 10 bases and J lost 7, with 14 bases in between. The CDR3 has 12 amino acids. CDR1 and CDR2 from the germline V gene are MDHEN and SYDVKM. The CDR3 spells CATERAPNIQYF. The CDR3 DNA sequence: TGTGCCACGGAGAGGGCCCCCAACATTCAGTACTTC.

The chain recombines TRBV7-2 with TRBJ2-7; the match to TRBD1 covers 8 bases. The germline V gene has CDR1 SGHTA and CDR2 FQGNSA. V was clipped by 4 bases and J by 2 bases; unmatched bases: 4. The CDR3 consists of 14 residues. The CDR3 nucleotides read TGTGCCAGCAGCTACCTCAGGGGGCCCTACGAGCAGTACTTC. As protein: CASSYLRGPYEQYF.

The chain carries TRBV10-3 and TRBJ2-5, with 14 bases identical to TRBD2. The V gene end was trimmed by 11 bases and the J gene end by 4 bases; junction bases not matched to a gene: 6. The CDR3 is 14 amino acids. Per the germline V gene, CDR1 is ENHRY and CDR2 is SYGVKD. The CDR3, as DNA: TGTGCCGCTAAGACTAGCGGGGGGGCAGAGACCCAGTACTTC. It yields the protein CAAKTSGGAETQYF.

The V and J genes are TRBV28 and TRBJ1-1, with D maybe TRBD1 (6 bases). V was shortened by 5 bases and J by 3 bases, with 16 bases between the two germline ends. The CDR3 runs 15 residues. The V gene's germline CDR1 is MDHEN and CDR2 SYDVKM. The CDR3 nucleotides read TGTGCCAGCAGTATTCCCCCCCCAGGGGACACTGAAGCTTTCTTT. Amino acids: CASSIPPPGDTEAFF. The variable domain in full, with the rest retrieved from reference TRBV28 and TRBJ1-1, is DVKVTQSSRYLVKRTGEKVFLECVQDMDHENMFWYRQDPGLGLRLIYFSYDVKMKEKGDIPEGYSVSREKKERFSLILESASTNQTSMYLCASSIPPPGDTEAFFGQGTRLTVV.

The CDR3, as DNA: TGTGCCGGCAAGACTAGCTGGGGAACAGATACGCAGTATTTT. Translating it yields CAGKTSWGTDTQYF. The rearrangement joins TRBV6-1 to TRBJ2-3; 7 bases fit TRBD2. V lost 11 bases to trimming and J lost 3 bases; unmatched junction nucleotides: 11. The germline CDR1 and CDR2 sequences are MNHNS and SASEGT. This CDR3 has 14 residues.

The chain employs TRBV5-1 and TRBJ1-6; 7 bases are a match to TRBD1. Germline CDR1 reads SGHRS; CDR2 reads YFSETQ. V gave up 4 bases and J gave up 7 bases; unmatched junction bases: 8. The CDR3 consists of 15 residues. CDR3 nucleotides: TGCGCCAGCAGCCCCCGACAGGGTCCGAATTCACCCCTCCACTTT. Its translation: CASSPRQGPNSPLHF.

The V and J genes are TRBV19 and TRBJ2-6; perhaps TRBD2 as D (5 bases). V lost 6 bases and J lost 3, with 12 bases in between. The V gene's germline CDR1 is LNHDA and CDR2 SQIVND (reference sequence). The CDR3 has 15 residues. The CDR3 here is CASSWSGGGANVLTF. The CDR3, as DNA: TGTGCCAGTAGCTGGAGTGGAGGTGGGGCCAACGTCCTGACTTTC.

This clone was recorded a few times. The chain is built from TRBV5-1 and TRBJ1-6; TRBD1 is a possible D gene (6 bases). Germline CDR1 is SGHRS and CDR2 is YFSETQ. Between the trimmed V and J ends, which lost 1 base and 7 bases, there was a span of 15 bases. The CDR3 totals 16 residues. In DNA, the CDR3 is TGCGCCAGCAGCTTGTCTCCGGACAGCCGAAATTCACCCCTCCACTTT. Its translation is CASSLSPDSRNSPLHF.

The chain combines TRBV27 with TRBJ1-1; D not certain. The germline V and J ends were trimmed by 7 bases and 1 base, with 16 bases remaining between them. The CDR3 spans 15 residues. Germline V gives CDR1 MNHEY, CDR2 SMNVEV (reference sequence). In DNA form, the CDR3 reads TGTGCCAGCAAACAGTCTGGACTTTCGAACACTGAAGCTTTCTTT. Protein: CASKQSGLSNTEAFF.

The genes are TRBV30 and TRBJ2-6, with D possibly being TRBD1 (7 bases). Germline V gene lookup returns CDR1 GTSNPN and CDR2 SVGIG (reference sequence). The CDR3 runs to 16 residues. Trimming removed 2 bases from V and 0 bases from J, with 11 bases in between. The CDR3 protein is CAWSQGGGSGANVLTF. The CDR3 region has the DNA TGTGCCTGGAGTCAGGGGGGTGGCTCTGGGGCCAACGTCCTGACTTTC.

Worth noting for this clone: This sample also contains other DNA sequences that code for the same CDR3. The CDR3 DNA sequence: TGCGCCAGCAGCCTAGACAGGGGCTACGAGCAGTACTTC. Protein product: CASSLDRGYEQYF. The chain employs TRBV5-1 and TRBJ2-7; 8 bases fit TRBD1. J was trimmed by 3 bases and V by 4 bases; bases with no gene match: 3. The germline CDR1 and CDR2 sequences are SGHRS and YFSETQ. The CDR3 has 13 amino acids. The variable domain in full, completed from reference TRBV5-1 and TRBJ2-7, reads KAGVTQTPRYLIKTRGQQVTLSCSPISGHRSVSWYQQTPGQGLQFLFEYFSETQRNKGNFPGRFSGRQFSNSRSEMNVSTLELGDSALYLCASSLDRGYEQYFGPGTRLTVT.

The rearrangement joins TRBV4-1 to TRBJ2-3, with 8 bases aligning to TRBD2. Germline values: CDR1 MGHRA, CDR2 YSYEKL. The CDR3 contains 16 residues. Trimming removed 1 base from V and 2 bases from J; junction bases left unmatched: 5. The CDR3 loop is CASSQVQAGDTDTQYF. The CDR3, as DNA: TGCGCCAGCAGCCAAGTTCAAGCGGGGGACACAGATACGCAGTATTTT.